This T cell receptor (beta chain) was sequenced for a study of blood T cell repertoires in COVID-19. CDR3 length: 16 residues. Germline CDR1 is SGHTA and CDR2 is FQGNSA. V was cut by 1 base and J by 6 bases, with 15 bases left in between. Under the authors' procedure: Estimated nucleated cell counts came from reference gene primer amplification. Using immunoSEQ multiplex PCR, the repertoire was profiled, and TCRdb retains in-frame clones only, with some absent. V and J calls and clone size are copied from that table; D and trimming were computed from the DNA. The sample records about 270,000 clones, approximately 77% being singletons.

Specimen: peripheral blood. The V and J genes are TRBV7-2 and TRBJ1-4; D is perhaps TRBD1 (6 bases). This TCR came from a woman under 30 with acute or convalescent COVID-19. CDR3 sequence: CASSLVGGARYEKLFF. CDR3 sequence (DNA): TGTGCCAGCAGCTTAGTGGGGGGGGCGAGGTATGAAAAACTGTTTTTT.